The 29 T cell receptor beta chains in this list originate from one sample, sequenced in a study of blood T cell repertoires in COVID-19. Profiling relied on immunoSEQ multiplex PCR, and the TCRdb table lists in-frame clones only, not all of them. The sample lists around 97,000 clones, around nine tenths occurring once. Specimen: peripheral blood. The source is a woman aged 80 or over in a cohort sampled during active COVID-19.

A word on this clone: A junction boundary mismatches the germline segment, possibly from a read error. The chain employs TRBV18 and TRBJ1-6; D remains ambiguous. Per germline, CDR1 KGHSH and CDR2 LQKENI. CDR3 length: 14 residues. CDR3 in amino acids: CVSSSGTRDSPLHF. DNA for the CDR3: TGTGTCAGCTCATCGGGAACTCGGGATTCACCCCTCCACTTT.

This clone came up once. Here the CDR3 reads CASSPPGLAGYEQYF. As DNA, the CDR3 is TGTGCCAGCTCACCACCCGGACTAGCGGGATACGAGCAGTACTTC. V is TRBV18 and J is TRBJ2-7; TRBD2 agrees at 12 bases. This CDR3 contains 15 residues. Germline loops: CDR1 KGHSH, CDR2 LQKENI. Trimming removed 0 bases from V and 4 bases from J; junction bases left unmatched: 1.

J is TRBJ1-1 and V is TRBV28; the match to TRBD1 covers 9 bases. Germline CDR1 is MDHEN and CDR2 is SYDVKM. After removal of 6 bases from V and 4 bases from J, the junction contained 6 bases not matched to a gene. The CDR3 extends over 14 amino acids. The CDR3 reads CASRRQGEPTEAFF. The CDR3 coding sequence is TGTGCCAGCAGAAGACAGGGGGAGCCCACTGAAGCTTTCTTT.

The V and J genes are TRBV5-1 and TRBJ1-2; TRBD1 agrees at 9 bases. The CDR3 spans 14 residues. CDR1 SGHRS and CDR2 YFSETQ come from the germline V gene. Losses at the gene ends were 4 bases for V and 2 bases for J; bases not matched to a gene: 3. The CDR3 loop reads CASSTTGGNYGYTF. DNA of the CDR3: TGCGCCAGCAGCACAACAGGGGGCAACTATGGCTACACCTTC.

This chain connects TRBV7-3 to TRBJ2-2, with a possible D match to TRBD1 (5 bases). CDR3 size: 14 residues. V was cut by 5 bases and J by 6 bases, with 13 bases left in between. Germline loops: CDR1 SGHTA, CDR2 FQGTGA. Here the CDR3 DNA reads TGTGCCAGCAGCCGCACCAGGGTCGCCGGGGAGCTGTTTTTT. Protein: CASSRTRVAGELFF. The variable domain in full, with the rest retrieved from reference TRBV7-3 and TRBJ2-2, is GAGVSQTPSNKVTEKGKYVELRCDPISGHTALYWYRQSLGQGPEFLIYFQGTGAADDSGLPNDRFFAVRPEGSVSTLKIQRTERGDSAVYLCASSRTRVAGELFFGEGSRLTVL.

The chain is built from TRBV5-1 and TRBJ2-3; 11 bases map to TRBD2. Germline V gene sequence: CDR1 SGHRS, CDR2 YFSETQ. The CDR3 sequence is 18 residues long. With V trimmed by 6 bases and J by 5 bases, 17 bases remained unmatched. The CDR3 is CASTSWGLAGGQEDTQYF. The CDR3 coding sequence is TGCGCCAGCACCTCTTGGGGGCTAGCGGGGGGCCAGGAAGATACGCAGTATTTT.

The chain has TRBV19 and TRBJ1-6; 7 nucleotides line up with TRBD1. The V gene end was trimmed by 6 bases and the J gene end by 5 bases; junction bases not matched to a gene: 7. The CDR3 is made up of 15 amino acids. CDR1 is LNHDA, CDR2 SQIVND, per germline (reference sequence). CDR3 DNA sequence: TGTGCCAGTAGCGAGGGGCAGGGGGATAATTCACCCCTCCACTTT. Translated, it gives CASSEGQGDNSPLHF. The full variable domain, its missing parts supplied by reference TRBV19 and TRBJ1-6, is DGGITQSPKYLFRKEGQNVTLSCEQNLNHDAMYWYRQDPGQGLRLIYYSQIVNDFQKGDIAEGYSVSREKKESFPLTVTSAQKNPTAFYLCASSEGQGDNSPLHFGNGTRLTVT.

The V gene is TRBV19, the J gene TRBJ1-2; the D gene is possibly TRBD1 (5 bases). Germline CDR1 reads LNHDA; CDR2 reads SQIVND (reference sequence). The CDR3 length is 12 residues. The V end was cut by 10 bases, the J end by 1 base, with 10 bases between. Written as DNA, the CDR3 is TGTGCCACGGGGGGGGTTAACTATGGCTACACCTTC. This codes for CATGGVNYGYTF. Supplemented by reference TRBV19 and TRBJ1-2, the full variable domain reads DGGITQSPKYLFRKEGQNVTLSCEQNLNHDAMYWYRQDPGQGLRLIYYSQIVNDFQKGDIAEGYSVSREKKESFPLTVTSAQKNPTAFYLCATGGVNYGYTFGSGTRLTVV.

This clone was detected only a few times. The chain carries TRBV28 and TRBJ2-7; 10 bases fit TRBD1. The CDR3 contains 14 residues. V was pared by 7 bases and J by 3 bases, with 6 bases of the junction left unmatched. Germline CDR1 reads MDHEN; CDR2 reads SYDVKM. This chain's CDR3 is CASISGQGFYEQYF. The CDR3 DNA is TGTGCCAGCATCTCGGGACAGGGGTTCTACGAGCAGTACTTC.

The rearrangement joins TRBV28 to TRBJ2-7, with 10 bases lining up with TRBD1. This CDR3 is 15 amino acids long. CDR1 and CDR2 (germline): MDHEN, SYDVKM. The ends lost 5 bases at V and 4 bases at J; junction bases unmatched: 8. DNA for the CDR3: TGTGCCAGCAGTCCCCAGACAGGGGGCACTTACGAGCAGTACTTC. It yields the protein CASSPQTGGTYEQYF.

The chain uses TRBV4-2 and TRBJ2-7, with TRBD1 matching 9 bases. CDR3 length: 16 amino acids. Germline CDR1 LGHNA, CDR2 YNFKEQ. The trim removed 0 bases at V and 9 bases at J, leaving 12 bases unmatched. The CDR3 DNA follows: TGTGCCAGCAGCCAAGATCAGTGGACAGGGGAGAAGGGGCAGTACTTC. Amino acids: CASSQDQWTGEKGQYF.

The rearrangement joins TRBV5-4 to TRBJ2-3, with D maybe TRBD2 (6 bases). The V gene's germline CDR1 is SGHNT and CDR2 YYREEE (reference sequence). Trimming took 0 bases from V and 10 from J, leaving 9 bases between them. CDR3 length: 12 residues. The CDR3 is CASSLDSGSQYF. DNA for the CDR3: TGTGCCAGCAGCTTGGATAGCGGCTCGCAGTATTTT.

The chain has TRBV27 and TRBJ2-7, with TRBD2 as a possible D gene (6 bases). The CDR3 consists of 15 residues. The V and J ends lost 6 bases and 1 base respectively, with 16 bases between them. CDR1 is MNHEY and CDR2 is SMNVEV in the germline V gene (reference sequence). The CDR3 sequence: CASSSGTRTSYEQYF. The CDR3, as DNA: TGTGCCAGCAGCTCCGGGACTCGAACTTCCTACGAGCAGTACTTC.

The rearrangement joins TRBV30 to TRBJ1-2; TRBD1 agrees at 9 bases. V shed 2 bases and J 7 bases; nucleotides not matched to a gene: 8. CDR1 GTSNPN and CDR2 SVGIG come from the germline V gene (reference sequence). CDR3 size: 14 residues. This CDR3 reads CAWSPPGQGTGYTF. In DNA form, the CDR3 reads TGTGCCTGGAGTCCGCCGGGACAGGGAACTGGCTACACCTTC.

The genes are TRBV7-8 and TRBJ1-2, with TRBD1 identical over 8 bases. The CDR3 spans 16 residues. V lost 6 bases, J lost 3 bases, and 12 bases stayed unmatched. From germline, CDR1 is SGHVS and CDR2 FQNEAQ. The CDR3 DNA is TGTGCCAGCAGACCCGGAGGGACAGGTCTCGACTATGGCTACACCTTC. As protein: CASRPGGTGLDYGYTF.

The chain links TRBV3-1 (or the pseudogene TRBV3-2) to TRBJ2-3; D gene unclear. The CDR3 spans 12 residues. Germline V gene lookup returns CDR1 LGHDT and CDR2 YNNKEL (reference sequence). The V gene lost 1 base and the J gene lost 6 bases, with 5 bases spanning the gap. CDR3 DNA sequence: TGTGCCAGCAGCCAAGTCGTCGATACGCAGTATTTT. This codes for CASSQVVDTQYF.

This chain joins TRBV9 and TRBJ1-1; a possible D gene is TRBD1 (5 bases). The V end lost 4 bases, the J end lost 11 bases, and 24 bases lay between the germline ends. The CDR3 has 15 amino acids. Germline assignment: CDR1 SGDLS and CDR2 YYNGEE. Here the CDR3 reads CASSPGGAASPRAFF. In nucleotides, the CDR3 is TGTGCCAGCAGCCCCGGTGGGGCCGCTTCCCCCCGGGCTTTCTTT.

This chain joins TRBV5-6 and TRBJ1-5; D is undetermined. Germline V gene data show CDR1 as SGHDT and CDR2 as YYEEEE. This CDR3 has 15 residues. V lost 2 bases, J lost 0 bases, and 9 bases lay in between. The CDR3 DNA is TGTGCCAGCAGCTTCGCGCCCTTTAGCAATCAGCCCCAGCATTTT. It codes for CASSFAPFSNQPQHF.

This chain links TRBV14 with TRBJ1-2, with 7 bases aligning to TRBD1. Germline lookup yields CDR1 SGHDN and CDR2 FVKESK. The CDR3 length is 14 residues. V shed 4 bases and J 0 bases; nucleotides not matched to a gene: 2. The CDR3 nucleotides are TGTGCCAGCAGCCGGGACAGCGCTAACTATGGCTACACCTTC. Amino acids: CASSRDSANYGYTF. Looking up the rest from reference TRBV14 and TRBJ1-2 gives the full variable domain: EAGVTQFPSHSVIEKGQTVTLRCDPISGHDNLYWYRRVMGKEIKFLLHFVKESKQDESGMPNNRFLAERTGGTYSTLKVQPAELEDSGVYFCASSRDSANYGYTFGSGTRLTVV.

This chain connects TRBV28 to TRBJ2-5; 7 nucleotides align to TRBD1. The CDR3 contains 13 residues. CDR1 MDHEN and CDR2 SYDVKM come from the germline V gene. The J segment lost 3 bases and the V segment lost 8 bases, leaving 6 bases of the junction unmatched. This chain's CDR3 is CASRRQGEETQYF. In DNA, the CDR3 is TGTGCCAGCCGACGGCAGGGGGAAGAGACCCAGTACTTC.

The chain uses TRBV5-4 and TRBJ2-3; tentative D call: TRBD2 (6 bases). Germline loops: CDR1 SGHNT, CDR2 YYREEE (reference sequence). The V end lost 4 bases, the J end lost 0 bases, and 12 bases lay between the germline ends. The CDR3 sequence is 15 residues long. Here the CDR3 DNA reads TGTGCCAGCAGCCGGGACTCGGCTAGCACAGATACGCAGTATTTT. Amino acids: CASSRDSASTDTQYF. Based on the CDR3 plus reference TRBV5-4 and TRBJ2-3, the full variable domain is ETGVTQSPTHLIKTRGQQVTLRCSSQSGHNTVSWYQQALGQGPQFIFQYYREEENGRGNFPPRFSGLQFPNYSSELNVNALELDDSALYLCASSRDSASTDTQYFGPGTRLTVL.

This clone was detected many times. The chain has TRBV28 and TRBJ1-6; no reliable D call. Germline V gene sequence: CDR1 MDHEN, CDR2 SYDVKM. This CDR3 region has 16 residues. V dropped 6 bases and J dropped 6 bases, with 18 bases sitting between them. The CDR3 coding sequence is TGTGCCAGCAGCATACCCGGACTGACCCCTAATTCACCCCTCCACTTT. Protein sequence: CASSIPGLTPNSPLHF.

The chain carries TRBV14 and TRBJ1-5; the D is unclear. The CDR3 spans 13 residues. Trimming pared 0 bases from V and 4 bases from J, leaving 4 bases between. Germline CDR1 reads SGHDN; CDR2 reads FVKESK. CDR3 in DNA: TGTGCCAGCAGCCAAGAGTTAAATCAGCCCCAGCATTTT. It yields the protein CASSQELNQPQHF. Drawing the rest from reference TRBV14 and TRBJ1-5, the complete variable domain is EAGVTQFPSHSVIEKGQTVTLRCDPISGHDNLYWYRRVMGKEIKFLLHFVKESKQDESGMPNNRFLAERTGGTYSTLKVQPAELEDSGVYFCASSQELNQPQHFGDGTRLSIL.

The V call is TRBV7-9, the J call TRBJ1-2, with 9 bases identical to TRBD1. Trimming cost V 4 bases and J 13 bases; bases outside gene matches: 19. Germline V lookup: CDR1 SEHNR, CDR2 FQNEAQ (reference sequence). The length of the CDR3 is 16 residues. The CDR3 spells CASSSLTAGQGRDLTF. The CDR3 coding sequence is TGTGCCAGCAGCTCCCTCACCGCCGGACAGGGGAGAGACCTCACCTTC.

The V and J genes are TRBV25-1 and TRBJ2-7; tentative D call: TRBD2 (6 bases). Per germline, CDR1 MGHDK and CDR2 SYGVNS. This CDR3 is built from 10 residues. The V end lost 6 bases, the J end lost 7 bases, and 7 bases lay between the germline ends. The DNA for the CDR3 is TGTGCCAGCAGGGGGGGAGAGCAGTACTTC. This translates into CASRGGEQYF.

CDR3 region: CASSDLGTGGDGYTF. The CDR3 DNA sequence: TGTGCCAGCAGTGACCTAGGGACAGGGGGAGATGGCTACACCTTC. V is TRBV25-1 and J is TRBJ1-2, with 11 nucleotides matching TRBD1. The CDR3 covers 15 residues. Germline V gene data show CDR1 as MGHDK and CDR2 as SYGVNS. The junction had 6 bases not matched to a gene; V was cut back by 3 bases and J by 6 bases.

The rearrangement uses TRBV5-4 and TRBJ2-3; weak D call: TRBD2 (6 bases). Looked up from germline, CDR1 is SGHNT and CDR2 is YYREEE (reference sequence). V gave up 1 base and J gave up 6 bases, with 15 bases separating them. The length of the CDR3 is 15 residues. CDR3 protein: CASSLPGVFVDTQYF. The CDR3 DNA follows: TGTGCCAGCAGCTTGCCGGGGGTATTCGTTGATACGCAGTATTTT.

This CDR3 reads CASSIGGGFSYNSPLHF. The CDR3 nucleotides are TGTGCCAGTAGTATAGGGGGGGGCTTCTCCTATAATTCACCCCTCCACTTT. The rearrangement uses TRBV19 and TRBJ1-6; D is possibly TRBD1 (6 bases). V lost 1 base and J 0 bases, leaving 10 bases between the germline ends. Germline lookup yields CDR1 LNHDA and CDR2 SQIVND (reference sequence). The length of the CDR3 is 17 residues.

The chain recombines TRBV19 with TRBJ1-1; 8 positions agree with TRBD1. This CDR3 spans 17 amino acids. Germline V gene lookup returns CDR1 LNHDA and CDR2 SQIVND (reference sequence). The J segment lost 0 bases and the V segment lost 5 bases, leaving 11 bases of the junction unmatched. CDR3 in amino acids: CASSPGQGWSLNTEAFF. The CDR3 bases are TGTGCCAGTAGTCCCGGACAGGGTTGGTCCCTGAACACTGAAGCTTTCTTT.